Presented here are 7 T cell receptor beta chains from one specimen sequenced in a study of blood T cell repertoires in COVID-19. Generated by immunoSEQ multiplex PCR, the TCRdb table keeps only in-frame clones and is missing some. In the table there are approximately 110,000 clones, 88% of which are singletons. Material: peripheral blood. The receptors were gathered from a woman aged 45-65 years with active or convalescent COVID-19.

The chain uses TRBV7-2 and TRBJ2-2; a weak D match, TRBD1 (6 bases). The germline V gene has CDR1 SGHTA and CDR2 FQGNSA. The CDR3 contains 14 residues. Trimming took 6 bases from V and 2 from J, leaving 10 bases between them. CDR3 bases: TGTGCCAGCAGGCGACAGGCTAACACCGGGGAGCTGTTTTTT. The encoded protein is CASRRQANTGELFF.

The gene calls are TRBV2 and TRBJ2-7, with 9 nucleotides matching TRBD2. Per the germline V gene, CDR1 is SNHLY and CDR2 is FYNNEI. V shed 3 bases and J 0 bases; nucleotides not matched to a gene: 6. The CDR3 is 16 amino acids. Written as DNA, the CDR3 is TGTGCCAGCAGTGAGGCGGGGGGGACAGTCTCCTACGAGCAGTACTTC. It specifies CASSEAGGTVSYEQYF.

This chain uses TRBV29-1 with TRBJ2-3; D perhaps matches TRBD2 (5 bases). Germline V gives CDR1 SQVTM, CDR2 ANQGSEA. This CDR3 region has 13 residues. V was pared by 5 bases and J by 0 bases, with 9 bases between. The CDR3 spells CSVLAGSTDTQYF. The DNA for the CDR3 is TGCAGCGTTTTGGCGGGTAGCACAGATACGCAGTATTTT.

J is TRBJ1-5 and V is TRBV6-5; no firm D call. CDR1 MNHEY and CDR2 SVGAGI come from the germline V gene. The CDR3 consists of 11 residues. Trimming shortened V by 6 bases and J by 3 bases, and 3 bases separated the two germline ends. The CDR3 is CASSNNQPQHF. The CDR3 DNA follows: TGTGCCAGCAGCAACAATCAGCCCCAGCATTTT.

CDR3: CASSFLRGIYGYTF. The CDR3 DNA reads TGTGCCAGCAGCTTCCTCAGGGGGATCTATGGCTACACCTTC. The V gene is TRBV5-6, the J gene TRBJ1-2, with 7 nucleotides matching TRBD1. The CDR3 runs to 14 residues. Germline-derived CDR1 and CDR2 are SGHDT and YYEEEE. The ends lost 2 bases at V and 4 bases at J; junction bases unmatched: 5.

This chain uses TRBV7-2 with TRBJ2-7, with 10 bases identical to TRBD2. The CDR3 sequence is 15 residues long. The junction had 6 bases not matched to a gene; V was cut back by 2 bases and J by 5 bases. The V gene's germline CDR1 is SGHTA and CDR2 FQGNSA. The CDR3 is CASSLTLAGANEQYF. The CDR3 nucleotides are TGTGCCAGCAGCTTAACGCTAGCGGGAGCCAACGAGCAGTACTTC.

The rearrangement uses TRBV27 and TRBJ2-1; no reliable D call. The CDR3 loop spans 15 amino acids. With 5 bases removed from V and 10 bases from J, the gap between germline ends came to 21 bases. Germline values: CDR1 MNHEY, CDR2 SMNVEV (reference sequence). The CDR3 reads CASSRFGSTDTEQFF. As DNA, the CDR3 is TGTGCCAGCAGTCGTTTTGGGTCCACCGACACGGAGCAGTTCTTC.